This T cell receptor beta chain comes out of a study of regulatory T cells in long-lasting Graves disease. Stated time point: newly diagnosed GD, antithyroid drugs for less than 3 months. RNA extracted from PBMCs served as the sequencing template. American Thyroid Association guidelines served as the basis for diagnosing Graves' disease. It was an endocrinology department in Xi'an, China, that provided the patients. With respect to this clonotype: A much larger clone differs from this one at a single base, so this may be a read error.

Arm-PCR of CDR3 regions with iRepertoire HTBI primers generated TCR beta libraries. From the multiplex PCR reads, TCRdb called clonotypes with MiXCR, one entry per CDR3 protein. The sample carries about 210,000 distinct CDR3 sequences, roughly 18% recorded once. The CDR3 length is 15 residues. Germline CDR1 and CDR2: MNHEY and SVGAGI. Another study also made use of these data, one on T cells in Graves' hyperthyroidism and ophthalmopathy. That paper notes: The TCR CDR3 first-round RT-PCR relied on the HTBI primer set. Researchers found most expanded thyroid clonotypes above 0.001 in blood as well.

Sequences were derived from peripheral blood mononuclear cells (PBMCs), sampled at new diagnosis, from a patient treated with antithyroid drugs. The chain couples TRBV6-5 to TRBJ2-3, with D uncertain. This receptor was taken from a woman aged 25 to 39 with Graves disease. CDR3 sequence reads: CASSYSSPFTVTQYF. The CDR3 DNA sequence: TGTGCCAGCAGTTACTCAAGCCCCTTTACAGTTACGCAGTATTTT.